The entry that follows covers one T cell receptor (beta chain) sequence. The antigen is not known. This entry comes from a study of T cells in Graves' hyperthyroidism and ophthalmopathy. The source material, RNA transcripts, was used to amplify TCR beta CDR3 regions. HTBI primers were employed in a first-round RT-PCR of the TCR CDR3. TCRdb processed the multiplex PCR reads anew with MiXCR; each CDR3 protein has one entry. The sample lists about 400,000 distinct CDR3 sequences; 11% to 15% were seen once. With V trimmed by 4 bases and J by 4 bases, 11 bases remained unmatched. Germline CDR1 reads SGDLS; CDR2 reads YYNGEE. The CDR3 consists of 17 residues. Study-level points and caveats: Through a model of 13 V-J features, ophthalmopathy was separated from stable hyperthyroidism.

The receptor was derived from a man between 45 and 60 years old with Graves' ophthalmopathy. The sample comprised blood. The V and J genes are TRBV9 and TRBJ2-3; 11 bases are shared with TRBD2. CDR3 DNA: TGTGCCAGCAGCCCAGGGATTAGCGGGAGGGCCGCAGATACGCAGTATTTT. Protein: CASSPGISGRAADTQYF.